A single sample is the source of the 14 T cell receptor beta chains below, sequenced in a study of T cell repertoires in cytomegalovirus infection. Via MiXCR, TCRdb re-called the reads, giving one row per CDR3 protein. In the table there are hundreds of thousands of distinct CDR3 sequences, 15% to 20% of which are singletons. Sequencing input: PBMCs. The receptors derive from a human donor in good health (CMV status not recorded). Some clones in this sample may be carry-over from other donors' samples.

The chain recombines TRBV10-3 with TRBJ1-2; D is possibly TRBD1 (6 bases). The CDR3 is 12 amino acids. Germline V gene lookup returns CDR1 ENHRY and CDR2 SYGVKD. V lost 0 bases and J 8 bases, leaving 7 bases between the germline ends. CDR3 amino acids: CAISESTGGYTF. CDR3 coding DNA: TGTGCCATCAGTGAGTCGACAGGAGGCTACACCTTC.

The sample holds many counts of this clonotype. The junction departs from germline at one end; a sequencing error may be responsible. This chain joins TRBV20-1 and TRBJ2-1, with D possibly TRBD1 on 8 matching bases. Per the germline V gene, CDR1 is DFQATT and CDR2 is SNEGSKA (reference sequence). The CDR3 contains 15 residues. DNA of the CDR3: TGCAGTGCTAGAGTAACAGGGGGGGGTAACAACGAGCAGTTCTTC. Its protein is CSARVTGGGNNEQFF.

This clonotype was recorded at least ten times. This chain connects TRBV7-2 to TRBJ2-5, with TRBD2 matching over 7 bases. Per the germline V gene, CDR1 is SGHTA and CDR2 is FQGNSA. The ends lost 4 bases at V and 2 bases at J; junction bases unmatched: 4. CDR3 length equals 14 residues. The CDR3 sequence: CASSSSGIQETQYF. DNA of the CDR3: TGTGCCAGCAGCTCCAGCGGGATACAAGAGACCCAGTACTTC.

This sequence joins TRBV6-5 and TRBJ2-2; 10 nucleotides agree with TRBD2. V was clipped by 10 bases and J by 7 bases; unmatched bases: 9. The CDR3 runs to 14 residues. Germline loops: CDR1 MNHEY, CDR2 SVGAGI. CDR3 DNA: TGTGCCATTTCCAAGCGGGGGGGATACGGGGAGCTGTTTTTT. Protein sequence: CAISKRGGYGELFF.

The DNA of the CDR3 is TGTGCCAGCACACTACCGGGGCTGAGAGCTGGGGCCAACGTCCTGACTTTC. Translated: CASTLPGLRAGANVLTF. This rearrangement joins TRBV11-2 to TRBJ2-6, with D perhaps TRBD1 or TRBD2 (5 bases each). Between the trimmed V and J ends, which lost 7 bases and 2 bases, there was a span of 18 bases. The CDR3 is made up of 17 amino acids. From germline, CDR1 is SGHAT and CDR2 FQNNGV.

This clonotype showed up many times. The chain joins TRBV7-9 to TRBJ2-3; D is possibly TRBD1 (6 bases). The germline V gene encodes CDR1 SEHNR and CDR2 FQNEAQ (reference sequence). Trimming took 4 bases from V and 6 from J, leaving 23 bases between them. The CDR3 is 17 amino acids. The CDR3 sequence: CASSYAGMRGFVDTQYF. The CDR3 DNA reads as TGTGCCAGCAGCTACGCAGGGATGAGGGGGTTCGTGGATACGCAGTATTTT.

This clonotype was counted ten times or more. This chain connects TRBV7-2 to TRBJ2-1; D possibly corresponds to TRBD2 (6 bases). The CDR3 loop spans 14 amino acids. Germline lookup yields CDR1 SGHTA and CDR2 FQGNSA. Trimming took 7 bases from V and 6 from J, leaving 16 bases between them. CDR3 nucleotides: TGTGCCAGCACCAGCGGACGGGAGACCAATGAGCAGTTCTTC. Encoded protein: CASTSGRETNEQFF.

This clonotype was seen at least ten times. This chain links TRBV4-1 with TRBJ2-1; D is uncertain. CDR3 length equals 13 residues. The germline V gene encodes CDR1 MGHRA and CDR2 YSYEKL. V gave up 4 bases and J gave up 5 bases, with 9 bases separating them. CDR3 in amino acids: CASSPFWNNEQFF. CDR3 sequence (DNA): TGCGCCAGCAGCCCCTTTTGGAACAATGAGCAGTTCTTC.

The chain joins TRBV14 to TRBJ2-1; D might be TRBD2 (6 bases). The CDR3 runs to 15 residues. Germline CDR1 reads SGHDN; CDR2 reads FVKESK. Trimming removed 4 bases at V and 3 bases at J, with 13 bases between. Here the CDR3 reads CASSPMDYFYNEQFF. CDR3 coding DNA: TGTGCCAGCAGCCCCATGGACTATTTCTACAATGAGCAGTTCTTC.

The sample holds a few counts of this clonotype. The CDR3 sequence is CSVGGDEQYF. CDR3 nucleotide sequence: TGCAGCGTTGGGGGTGACGAGCAGTACTTC. The rearrangement joins TRBV29-1 to TRBJ2-7; no clear D. This CDR3 has 10 residues. The V end lost 4 bases, the J end lost 5 bases, and 6 bases lay between the germline ends. Per the germline V gene, CDR1 is SQVTM and CDR2 is ANQGSEA.

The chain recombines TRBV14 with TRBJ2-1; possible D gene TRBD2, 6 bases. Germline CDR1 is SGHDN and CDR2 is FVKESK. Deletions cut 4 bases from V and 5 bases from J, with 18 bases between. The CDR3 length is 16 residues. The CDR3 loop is CASSPASGSKNNEQFF. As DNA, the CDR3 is TGTGCCAGCAGCCCAGCTTCCGGGAGCAAAAACAATGAGCAGTTCTTC.

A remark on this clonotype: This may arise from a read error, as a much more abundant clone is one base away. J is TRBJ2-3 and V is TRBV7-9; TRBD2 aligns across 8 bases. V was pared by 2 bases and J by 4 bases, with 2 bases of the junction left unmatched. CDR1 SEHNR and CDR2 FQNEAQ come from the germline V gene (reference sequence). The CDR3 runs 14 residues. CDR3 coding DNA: TGTGCCAGCAGCTTAAGCGGGAGCGCAGATACGCAGTATTTT. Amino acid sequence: CASSLSGSADTQYF.

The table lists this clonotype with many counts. CDR3 sequence: CASSSPGFEQFF. The CDR3 bases are TGTGCCAGCAGCTCCCCAGGATTTGAGCAGTTCTTC. The rearrangement joins TRBV7-9 to TRBJ2-1, with D unresolved. The ends were cut back, 4 bases at V and 9 bases at J, with 10 bases in the middle. In germline, CDR1 is SEHNR, CDR2 FQNEAQ (reference sequence). The CDR3 is 12 residues long.

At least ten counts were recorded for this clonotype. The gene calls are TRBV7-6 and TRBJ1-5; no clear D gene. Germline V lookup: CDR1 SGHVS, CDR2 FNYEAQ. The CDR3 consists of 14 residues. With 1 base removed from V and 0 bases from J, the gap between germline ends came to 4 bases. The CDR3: CASSLGDSNQPQHF. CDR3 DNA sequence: TGTGCCAGCAGCTTAGGTGATAGCAATCAGCCCCAGCATTTT.